These T cell receptor beta chains were read from a single sample in a study of T cell repertoires in cytomegalovirus infection. These receptors' targets are unknown. In TCRdb, the reads were re-called with MiXCR into one record per CDR3 protein. This table has around 85,000 distinct CDR3 sequences, under 55% appearing once. Material: CD8+ T cells from cultured PBMCs, obtained from culture after CMV antigen stimulation. The receptors were sampled from a human donor in good health (CMV status not recorded). Some clones in this sample may be carry-over from other donors' samples. Both conserved end residues are part of each CDR3. Fields, in order: V gene, J gene, CDR3 protein.

>TRBV2|TRBJ2-5
CASSEGASGRYQETQYF
>TRBV11-1|TRBJ1-1
CASSSRTGNTEAFF
>TRBV7-8|TRBJ2-5
CASRAKLAGGQGATQYF
>TRBV11-3|TRBJ2-7
CASSFGTPGEQYF
>TRBV7-1|TRBJ1-1
CASSHGSSEAFF
>TRBV27|TRBJ2-7
CANRPPDGYEQYF
>TRBV7-2|TRBJ2-2
CASSLVGFTGELFF
>TRBV6-5|TRBJ2-7
CASSYSISYEQYF
>TRBV2|TRBJ2-1
CASSPRSGKTYNEQFF
>TRBV7-6|TRBJ2-2
CASSPGSGELFF
>TRBV5-1|TRBJ2-7
CASSFEAGPVHEQYF
>TRBV6-2/TRBV6-3|TRBJ1-6
CASKQGAPSPLHF
>TRBV5-4|TRBJ2-6
CASSLDGAWSGANVLTF
>TRBV6-1|TRBJ1-2
CASTHRTNYGYTF
>TRBV27|TRBJ1-1
CASSPLQGFTEAFF
>TRBV7-2|TRBJ2-5
CASSLRGASGGTEGEAQYF
>TRBV7-9|TRBJ1-1
CASSLPGPNTEAFF
>TRBV7-2|TRBJ2-3
CASSQGLAGTLSTDTQYF
>TRBV11-2|TRBJ2-7
CASSLGFQNTYEQYF
>TRBV7-8|TRBJ2-7
CASSSRDRSYEQYF
>TRBV11-2|TRBJ2-7
CASSPVGGRREQYF
>TRBV2|TRBJ1-2
CASLWGVYGYTF
>TRBV6-5|TRBJ2-7
CASSYSNSLSYEQYF
>TRBV19|TRBJ1-4
CASSASRVGNEKLFF
>TRBV12-5|TRBJ2-7
CASALPGTGLIYEQYF